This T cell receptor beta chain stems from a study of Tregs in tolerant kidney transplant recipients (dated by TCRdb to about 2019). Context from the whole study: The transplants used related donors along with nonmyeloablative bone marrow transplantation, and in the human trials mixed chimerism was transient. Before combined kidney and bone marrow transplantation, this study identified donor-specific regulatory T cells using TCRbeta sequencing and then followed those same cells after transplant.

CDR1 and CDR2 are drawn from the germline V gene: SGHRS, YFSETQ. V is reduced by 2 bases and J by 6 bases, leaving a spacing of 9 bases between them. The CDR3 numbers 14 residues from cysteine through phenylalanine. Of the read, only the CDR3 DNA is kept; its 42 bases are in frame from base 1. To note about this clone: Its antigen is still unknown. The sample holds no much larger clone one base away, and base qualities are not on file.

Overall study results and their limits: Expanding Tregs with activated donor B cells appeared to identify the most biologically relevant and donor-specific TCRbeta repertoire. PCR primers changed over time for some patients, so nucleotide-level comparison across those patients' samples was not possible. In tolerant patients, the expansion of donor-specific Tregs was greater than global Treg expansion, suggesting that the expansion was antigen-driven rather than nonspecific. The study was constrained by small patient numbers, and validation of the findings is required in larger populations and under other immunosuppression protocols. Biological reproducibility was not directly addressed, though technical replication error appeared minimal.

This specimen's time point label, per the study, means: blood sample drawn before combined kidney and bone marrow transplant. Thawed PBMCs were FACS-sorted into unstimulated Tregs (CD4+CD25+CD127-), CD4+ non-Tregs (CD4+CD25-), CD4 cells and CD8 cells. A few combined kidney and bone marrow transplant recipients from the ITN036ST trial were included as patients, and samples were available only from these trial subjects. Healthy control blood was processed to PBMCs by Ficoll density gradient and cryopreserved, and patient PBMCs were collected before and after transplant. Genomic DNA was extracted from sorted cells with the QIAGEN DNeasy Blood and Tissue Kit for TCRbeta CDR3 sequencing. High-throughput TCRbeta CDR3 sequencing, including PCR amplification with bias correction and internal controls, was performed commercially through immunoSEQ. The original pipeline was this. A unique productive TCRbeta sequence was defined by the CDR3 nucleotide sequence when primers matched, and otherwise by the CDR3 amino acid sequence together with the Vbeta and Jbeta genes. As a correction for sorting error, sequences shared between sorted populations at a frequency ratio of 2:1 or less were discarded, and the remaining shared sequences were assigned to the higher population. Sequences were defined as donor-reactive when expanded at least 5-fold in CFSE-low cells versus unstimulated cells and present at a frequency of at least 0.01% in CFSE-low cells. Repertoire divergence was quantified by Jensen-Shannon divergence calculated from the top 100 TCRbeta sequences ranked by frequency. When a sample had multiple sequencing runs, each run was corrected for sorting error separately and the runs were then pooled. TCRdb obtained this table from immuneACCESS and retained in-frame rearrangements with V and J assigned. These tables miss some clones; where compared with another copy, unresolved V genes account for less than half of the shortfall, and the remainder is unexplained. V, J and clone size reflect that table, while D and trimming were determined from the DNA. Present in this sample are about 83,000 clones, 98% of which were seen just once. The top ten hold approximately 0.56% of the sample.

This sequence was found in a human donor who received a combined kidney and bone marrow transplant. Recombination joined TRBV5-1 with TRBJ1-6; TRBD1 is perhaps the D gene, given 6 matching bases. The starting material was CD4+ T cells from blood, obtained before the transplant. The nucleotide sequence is TGCGCCAGCAGCTTAGGACAGACTAATTCACCCCTCCACTTT. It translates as CASSLGQTNSPLHF.